The 19 T cell receptor beta chains below were found in one sample sequenced in a study of control samples from healthy donors and cancer patients. The method was immunoSEQ multiplex PCR; TCRdb's version includes in-frame clones alone and lacks a portion of them. The sample yields around 74,000 clones, around 92% seen once. The sequenced sample was blood. The receptor set was obtained from a woman in her sixties or seventies in good health.

J is TRBJ2-4 and V is TRBV9; D is ambiguous. Deletions cut 4 bases from V and 0 bases from J, with 11 bases between. CDR1 and CDR2 from the germline V gene are SGDLS and YYNGEE. The CDR3 is 15 residues long. The DNA for the CDR3 is TGTGCCAGCAGCCCACCCAACGGAGCCAAAAACATTCAGTACTTC. As protein: CASSPPNGAKNIQYF. Combining the CDR3 with reference TRBV9 and TRBJ2-4 gives the whole variable domain DSGVTQTPKHLITATGQRVTLRCSPRSGDLSVYWYQQSLDQGLQFLIQYYNGEERAKGNILERFSAQQFPDLHSELNLSSLELGDSALYFCASSPPNGAKNIQYFGAGTRLSVL.

The genes are TRBV28 and TRBJ2-7; TRBD2 matches at 11 bases. Germline V lookup: CDR1 MDHEN, CDR2 SYDVKM. The CDR3 extends over 14 amino acids. J lost 3 bases, V lost 6 bases, and 4 bases had no gene match. The CDR3 loop is CASRLAGDGYEQYF. CDR3 DNA sequence: TGTGCCAGCAGACTAGCGGGAGATGGCTACGAGCAGTACTTC.

The chain links TRBV28 to TRBJ2-3; TRBD2 is a possible D gene (6 bases). Between the trimmed V and J ends, which lost 8 bases and 6 bases, there was a span of 18 bases. Germline V gene lookup returns CDR1 MDHEN and CDR2 SYDVKM. The CDR3 length is 14 residues. CDR3 loop: CASGRGYETDTQYF. Written as DNA, the CDR3 is TGTGCCAGCGGGCGGGGCTATGAAACCGATACGCAGTATTTT.

This chain links TRBV30 with TRBJ1-3; the D is unclear. The germline gives CDR1 GTSNPN, CDR2 SVGIG (reference sequence). The CDR3 has 12 residues. The V end lost 5 bases, the J end lost 4 bases, and 9 bases lay between the germline ends. DNA for the CDR3: TGTGCCTGGTCCCCCGTCGGAAACACCATATATTTT. As protein: CAWSPVGNTIYF. The complete variable domain, with remaining parts taken from reference TRBV30 and TRBJ1-3, reads SQTIHQWPATLVQPVGSPLSLECTVEGTSNPNLYWYRQAAGRGLQLLFYSVGIGQISSEVPQNLSASRPQDRQFILSSKKLLLSDSGFYLCAWSPVGNTIYFGEGSWLTVV.

This chain links TRBV28 with TRBJ2-3; D not resolved. The CDR3 has 12 residues. V lost 8 bases and J lost 7, with 13 bases in between. Germline V CDR1 and CDR2: MDHEN, SYDVKM. CDR3 region: CASYSRLNTQYF. The CDR3 DNA follows: TGTGCCAGCTATAGCCGTTTGAATACGCAGTATTTT.

The genes are TRBV19 and TRBJ1-6; 9 positions agree with TRBD1. The CDR3 runs to 17 residues. CDR1 and CDR2 (germline): LNHDA, SQIVND (reference sequence). After removal of 4 bases from V and 9 bases from J, the junction contained 13 bases not matched to a gene. CDR3 residues: CASSTRRPGQGPSPLHF. The CDR3 DNA follows: TGTGCCAGTAGTACCCGACGGCCGGGACAGGGCCCTTCACCCCTCCACTTT.

This rearrangement joins TRBV27 to TRBJ2-7, with 9 bases identical to TRBD2. The CDR3 runs 16 residues. The germline V gene encodes CDR1 MNHEY and CDR2 SMNVEV (reference sequence). J was trimmed by 6 bases and V by 6 bases; bases with no gene match: 15. Written as DNA, the CDR3 is TGTGCCAGCAGGCCCGCCGCGGGAGGGCGGACACTCGAGCAGTACTTC. Translation gives CASRPAAGGRTLEQYF.

The chain recombines TRBV28 with TRBJ2-7; 14 nucleotides line up with TRBD2. Germline CDR1 reads MDHEN; CDR2 reads SYDVKM. The CDR3 consists of 15 residues. With 6 bases clipped from V and 5 bases from J, the junction kept 6 bases outside the gene matches. The CDR3 region has the DNA TGTGCCAGCAGCCCCGGGACTAGCGGGAGTAACGAGCAGTACTTC. This encodes CASSPGTSGSNEQYF.

The chain uses TRBV5-4 and TRBJ2-3; unclear D gene. CDR3 length equals 15 residues. Germline V CDR1 and CDR2: SGHNT, YYREEE (reference sequence). V gave up 3 bases and J gave up 3 bases, with 14 bases separating them. The CDR3 DNA is TGTGCCAGCAGCTCGGTCAGCCACGGAACAGATACGCAGTATTTT. This codes for CASSSVSHGTDTQYF.

This chain uses TRBV5-1 with TRBJ1-1; 7 bases are shared with TRBD1. The CDR3 has 14 amino acids. Germline trimming cut 4 bases from V and 3 bases from J; bases unmatched to any gene: 6. Germline CDR1 is SGHRS and CDR2 is YFSETQ. The CDR3 bases are TGCGCCAGCAGCCCAGGGGGTTGGGACACTGAAGCTTTCTTT. Its protein product is CASSPGGWDTEAFF. The variable domain in full, with the rest retrieved from reference TRBV5-1 and TRBJ1-1, is KAGVTQTPRYLIKTRGQQVTLSCSPISGHRSVSWYQQTPGQGLQFLFEYFSETQRNKGNFPGRFSGRQFSNSRSEMNVSTLELGDSALYLCASSPGGWDTEAFFGQGTRLTVV.

CDR3 amino acids: CATSRTPGGGEKLFF. The DNA for the CDR3 is TGTGCCACCAGCAGAACCCCAGGTGGTGGGGAAAAACTGTTTTTT. V is TRBV15 and J is TRBJ1-4; no reliable D call. This CDR3 comprises 15 residues. In germline, CDR1 is LNHNV, CDR2 YYDKDF (reference sequence). V lost 2 bases and J lost 8, with 15 bases in between.

This clone appeared once. Here the CDR3 reads CASSYSSTINNEQFF. For the CDR3, the DNA is TGTGCCAGCAGCTACAGTTCTACCATTAACAATGAGCAGTTCTTC. The V gene is TRBV9, the J gene TRBJ2-1; D unresolved. V dropped 4 bases and J dropped 5 bases, with 16 bases sitting between them. The CDR3 is 15 amino acids. Germline CDR1 SGDLS, CDR2 YYNGEE.

The chain employs TRBV7-6 and TRBJ2-6, with 8 bases that match TRBD1. Germline V gene data show CDR1 as SGHVS and CDR2 as FNYEAQ. J gave up 4 bases and V 0 bases, and 8 bases lay outside the gene matches. The CDR3 runs to 18 residues. The CDR3 DNA is TGTGCCAGCAGCTTAGCCCAGGGGGCGCGCTCCGGGGCCAACGTCCTGACTTTC. Amino acids: CASSLAQGARSGANVLTF.

This sequence joins TRBV2 and TRBJ2-7; tentative D call: TRBD1 (5 bases). CDR3 length equals 12 residues. The V end lost 6 bases, the J end lost 3 bases, and 9 bases lay between the germline ends. From germline, CDR1 is SNHLY and CDR2 FYNNEI. The CDR3 DNA is TGTGCCAGCAGCTACCAGGGCTACGAGCAGTACTTC. Residues: CASSYQGYEQYF.

This clone was counted a single time. V usage is TRBV7-3 and J usage is TRBJ2-1; 13 bases agree with TRBD2. The CDR3 runs to 16 residues. The germline V gene encodes CDR1 SGHTA and CDR2 FQGTGA. V shed 0 bases and J 4 bases; nucleotides not matched to a gene: 0. The CDR3 here is CASSLTGLAGYNEQFF. CDR3 nucleotides: TGTGCCAGCAGCTTAACGGGACTAGCGGGATACAATGAGCAGTTCTTC. The full variable domain, rest sourced from reference TRBV7-3 and TRBJ2-1, is GAGVSQTPSNKVTEKGKYVELRCDPISGHTALYWYRQSLGQGPEFLIYFQGTGAADDSGLPNDRFFAVRPEGSVSTLKIQRTERGDSAVYLCASSLTGLAGYNEQFFGPGTRLTVL.

DNA of the CDR3: TGTGCCAGTAGTACACGGACAGACACCTACGAGCAGTACTTC. This gives the protein CASSTRTDTYEQYF. The genes are TRBV19 and TRBJ2-7; maybe TRBD1 (6 bases). V dropped 4 bases and J dropped 2 bases, with 12 bases sitting between them. Germline V CDR1 and CDR2: LNHDA, SQIVND (reference sequence). This CDR3 comprises 14 residues.

This chain joins TRBV29-1 and TRBJ2-3; D is unclear. The germline CDR1 and CDR2 sequences are SQVTM and ANQGSEA. This CDR3 is built from 13 residues. Deletions cut 4 bases from V and 7 bases from J, with 15 bases between. The CDR3 coding sequence is TGCAGCGTTGTGGGATCCGAGATCTATACGCAGTATTTT. Translation gives CSVVGSEIYTQYF.

The chain is built from TRBV5-1 and TRBJ1-1, with 8 bases that match TRBD1. From germline, CDR1 is SGHRS and CDR2 YFSETQ. The J segment lost 1 base and the V segment lost 8 bases, leaving 7 bases of the junction unmatched. The CDR3 has 14 residues. CDR3 nucleotides: TGCGCCAGTTGCTCCGGGACAGGGAACACTGAAGCTTTCTTT. The encoded protein is CASCSGTGNTEAFF.

The table lists this clone with a few counts. This rearrangement joins TRBV7-9 to TRBJ2-3; 8 bases map to TRBD2. Germline lookup yields CDR1 SEHNR and CDR2 FQNEAQ (reference sequence). With 4 bases clipped from V and 1 base from J, the junction kept 1 base outside the gene matches. The CDR3 totals 14 residues. CDR3 nucleotide sequence: TGTGCCAGCAGCTCTAGCGGGCGCACAGATACGCAGTATTTT. Translating it yields CASSSSGRTDTQYF.